This T cell receptor beta chain comes out of a study of T cells after yellow fever vaccination. Findings of the study overall: Weaker overall, the secondary response nonetheless peaked faster (day 5 versus 15).

Concerning this clonotype itself: Its target is not known.

Trimming pared 7 bases from V and 6 bases from J, leaving 12 bases between. This CDR3 comprises 12 residues. CDR1 SGHNT and CDR2 YYREEE come from the germline V gene (reference sequence). 5'RACE template switching produced TCR cDNA carrying a universal primer site and UMIs. Via MiXCR, TCRdb re-called the 5' RACE reads, giving one row per CDR3 protein. The repertoire holds fewer than 150,000 distinct CDR3 sequences, with approximately 7.7% as singletons. The origin of this receptor is a man aged 25-45 years who received the YFV17D yellow fever vaccine. The chain joins TRBV5-4 to TRBJ2-3, with D hard to call. The sequenced sample was CD4+ T cells sorted from PBMCs, obtained 5 days after the yellow fever booster vaccination. The CDR3 DNA reads TGTGCCAGCGGCAGTGGGTCGGATACGCAGTATTTT. Protein product: CASGSGSDTQYF.